The 24 T cell receptor beta chains reported below all come from one sample, sequenced in a study of cytomegalovirus exposure and HLA in healthy donors. With 60 Vbeta and 13 Jbeta primers, the PCR was carried out. Repertoires were generated with immunoSEQ multiplex PCR, while TCRdb's copy carries only in-frame clones and drops some. The top ten hold 3% to 4% of the sample, which has approximately 140,000 clones, roughly three quarters seen once. Source material: PBMCs. These receptors were taken from a human donor in good health.

The genes are TRBV5-6 and TRBJ2-1; 10 bases line up with TRBD1. Germline loops: CDR1 SGHDT, CDR2 YYEEEE. Trimming removed 4 bases from V and 4 bases from J; junction bases left unmatched: 8. The CDR3 contains 16 residues. In DNA, the CDR3 is TGTGCCAGCAGCCTACTACCGGGACAGGGGTACAATGAGCAGTTCTTC. Its protein product is CASSLLPGQGYNEQFF.

This clone was observed a few times. V is TRBV4-1 and J is TRBJ1-5, with a tentative D call TRBD1 (5 bases). The CDR3 is 14 residues long. The V end lost 4 bases, the J end lost 5 bases, and 12 bases lay between the germline ends. CDR1 is MGHRA and CDR2 is YSYEKL in the germline V gene. The CDR3 bases are TGCGCCAGCAGCCTAAACTCAGGGTATCAGCCCCAGCATTTT. It encodes CASSLNSGYQPQHF.

This chain uses TRBV6-5 with TRBJ1-2, with unresolved D. Between the trimmed V and J ends, which lost 2 bases and 4 bases, there was a span of 5 bases. CDR1 is MNHEY, CDR2 SVGAGI, per germline. CDR3 length: 12 residues. The CDR3 loop is CASSYRGYGYTF. The CDR3, as DNA: TGTGCCAGCAGTTACCGGGGCTATGGCTACACCTTC.

V usage is TRBV7-6 and J usage is TRBJ1-1; D unclear. The V gene lost 1 base and the J gene lost 1 base, with 7 bases spanning the gap. The CDR3 extends over 14 amino acids. CDR1 is SGHVS and CDR2 is FNYEAQ in the germline V gene. The chain's CDR3 is CASSLVGRNTEAFF. The CDR3, as DNA: TGTGCCAGCAGCTTAGTTGGCAGGAACACTGAAGCTTTCTTT. Drawing the rest from reference TRBV7-6 and TRBJ1-1, the complete variable domain is GAGVSQSPRYKVTKRGQDVALRCDPISGHVSLYWYRQALGQGPEFLTYFNYEAQQDKSGLPNDRFSAERPEGSISTLTIQRTEQRDSAMYRCASSLVGRNTEAFFGQGTRLTVV.

This clone was seen a few times. This sequence joins TRBV2 and TRBJ2-7; 12 positions agree with TRBD2. The V and J ends lost 7 bases and 6 bases, in that order; junction bases with no gene match: 10. The length of the CDR3 is 15 residues. The germline V gene encodes CDR1 SNHLY and CDR2 FYNNEI. CDR3 nucleotide sequence: TGTGCCAGCACTGACTCTAGCGGGGGGGCTTTCGAGCAGTACTTC. It encodes CASTDSSGGAFEQYF.

V usage is TRBV7-9 and J usage is TRBJ1-1; 7 bases agree with TRBD1. V was clipped by 6 bases and J by 1 base; unmatched bases: 11. The germline V gene has CDR1 SEHNR and CDR2 FQNEAQ (reference sequence). This CDR3 is built from 16 residues. This chain's CDR3 is CASRLNRGPSNTEAFF. The CDR3 nucleotides read TGTGCCAGCAGACTCAACAGGGGTCCTTCGAACACTGAAGCTTTCTTT.

The CDR3 region has the DNA TGTGCCTGGAGCCGTCTTGTTGGGGGCCGGGAGACCCAGTACTTC. Translating it yields CAWSRLVGGRETQYF. V is TRBV30 and J is TRBJ2-5, with D possibly matching TRBD1 (6 bases). With 3 bases removed from V and 5 bases from J, the gap between germline ends came to 19 bases. Germline-derived CDR1 and CDR2 are GTSNPN and SVGIG (reference sequence). The CDR3 loop spans 15 amino acids.

V usage is TRBV7-9 and J usage is TRBJ2-5; 8 bases match TRBD1. Per the germline V gene, CDR1 is SEHNR and CDR2 is FQNEAQ (reference sequence). This CDR3 region has 14 residues. The J segment lost 6 bases and the V segment lost 5 bases, leaving 8 bases of the junction unmatched. CDR3: CASSQGQVGKTQYF. The CDR3 nucleotides are TGTGCCAGCAGCCAGGGACAGGTTGGAAAGACCCAGTACTTC.

This sequence joins TRBV4-2 and TRBJ1-6; weak D call: TRBD1 (6 bases). Trimming pared 0 bases from V and 9 bases from J, leaving 15 bases between. The CDR3 runs to 16 residues. Germline CDR1 reads LGHNA; CDR2 reads YNFKEQ. The chain's CDR3 is CASSQEGAGVGSPLHF. The CDR3 region has the DNA TGTGCCAGCAGCCAAGAGGGGGCAGGAGTTGGTTCACCCCTCCACTTT.

V and J are TRBV6-5 and TRBJ2-1, with a possible D match to TRBD1 (6 bases). Trimming removed 4 bases at V and 5 bases at J, with 15 bases between. Germline assignment: CDR1 MNHEY and CDR2 SVGAGI. The CDR3 length is 15 residues. The CDR3 here is CASSSPSRGDNEQFF. CDR3 nucleotide sequence: TGTGCCAGCAGTTCCCCGTCCAGGGGCGACAATGAGCAGTTCTTC.

The chain employs TRBV28 and TRBJ2-7, with 8 bases that match TRBD1. V lost 8 bases to trimming and J lost 3 bases; unmatched junction nucleotides: 12. Germline V CDR1 and CDR2: MDHEN, SYDVKM. This CDR3 comprises 15 residues. The CDR3 sequence: CASVTPRGQLYEQYF. The CDR3 region has the DNA TGTGCCAGCGTGACGCCCAGGGGGCAGCTCTACGAGCAGTACTTC.

The V gene is TRBV15, the J gene TRBJ1-5, with 7 positions matching TRBD1. V shed 5 bases, J shed 4 bases, and the junction held 8 bases outside the gene matches. The germline V gene has CDR1 LNHNV and CDR2 YYDKDF (reference sequence). The CDR3 contains 15 residues. The CDR3 loop reads CATSRGQSWNQPQHF. Here the CDR3 DNA reads TGTGCCACCAGCCGGGGACAGTCCTGGAATCAGCCCCAGCATTTT. Using reference TRBV15 and TRBJ1-5 for the parts outside the CDR3, the full variable domain is DAMVIQNPRYQVTQFGKPVTLSCSQTLNHNVMYWYQQKSSQAPKLLFHYYDKDFNNEADTPDNFQSRRPNTSFCFLDIRSPGLGDTAMYLCATSRGQSWNQPQHFGDGTRLSIL.

This chain links TRBV29-1 with TRBJ1-1; perhaps TRBD1 as D (6 bases). The CDR3 runs to 13 residues. The germline CDR1 and CDR2 sequences are SQVTM and ANQGSEA. V lost 5 bases to trimming and J lost 4 bases, with 14 bases between them. CDR3 loop: CSVRGALSTEAFF. As DNA, the CDR3 is TGCAGCGTTCGGGGGGCTTTAAGCACTGAAGCTTTCTTT.

This chain links TRBV30 with TRBJ2-1; 7 positions agree with TRBD1. The CDR3 spans 14 residues. Unmatched junction bases numbered 7, after V lost 4 bases and J lost 4 bases. Looked up from germline, CDR1 is GTSNPN and CDR2 is SVGIG (reference sequence). This chain's CDR3 is CAWTRGQIYNEQFF. The CDR3, as DNA: TGTGCCTGGACCCGGGGACAGATATACAATGAGCAGTTCTTC.

The chain's CDR3 is CSVTAATNEKLFF. The CDR3 nucleotides are TGCAGCGTTACAGCGGCAACTAATGAAAAACTGTTTTTT. This chain connects TRBV29-1 to TRBJ1-4; D is ambiguous. In germline, CDR1 is SQVTM, CDR2 ANQGSEA. V lost 5 bases and J 0 bases, leaving 7 bases between the germline ends. The CDR3 is 13 residues long.

This clone was counted a single time. This chain uses TRBV29-1 with TRBJ1-4, with TRBD1 matching over 8 bases. Germline V lookup: CDR1 SQVTM, CDR2 ANQGSEA. J gave up 0 bases and V 8 bases, and 11 bases lay outside the gene matches. The CDR3 loop spans 16 amino acids. CDR3 protein: CSFLGGQDATNEKLFF. DNA for the CDR3: TGCAGCTTTCTTGGGGGACAGGATGCAACTAATGAAAAACTGTTTTTT. Variable domain in full (rest from reference TRBV29-1 and TRBJ1-4): SAVISQKPSRDICQRGTSLTIQCQVDSQVTMMFWYRQQPGQSLTLIATANQGSEATYESGFVIDKFPISRPNLTFSTLTVSNMSPEDSSIYLCSFLGGQDATNEKLFFGSGTQLSVL.

The chain carries TRBV11-2 and TRBJ2-1; possible D gene TRBD2, 6 bases. From germline, CDR1 is SGHAT and CDR2 FQNNGV. Trimming pared 0 bases from V and 7 bases from J, leaving 19 bases between. This CDR3 has 17 amino acids. The CDR3 sequence is CASSLDREAHLRNEQFF. The CDR3 coding sequence is TGTGCCAGCAGCTTAGATAGGGAGGCCCACCTGAGGAATGAGCAGTTCTTC. The full variable domain, rest sourced from reference TRBV11-2 and TRBJ2-1, is EAGVAQSPRYKIIEKRQSVAFWCNPISGHATLYWYQQILGQGPKLLIQFQNNGVVDDSQLPKDRFSAERLKGVDSTLKIQPAKLEDSAVYLCASSLDREAHLRNEQFFGPGTRLTVL.

This clone was seen only once. This chain joins TRBV18 and TRBJ1-1; D not resolved. This CDR3 region has 14 residues. The germline V gene encodes CDR1 KGHSH and CDR2 LQKENI. V lost 3 bases and J 0 bases, leaving 8 bases between the germline ends. In DNA, the CDR3 is TGTGCCAGCTCACCTAGGAGTTTGAACACTGAAGCTTTCTTT. This encodes CASSPRSLNTEAFF.

V gene TRBV15 combines with J gene TRBJ2-7, with D possibly matching TRBD1 (6 bases). The germline CDR1 and CDR2 sequences are LNHNV and YYDKDF (reference sequence). The CDR3 extends over 14 amino acids. V gave up 0 bases and J gave up 7 bases, with 13 bases separating them. CDR3 loop: CATSREYREGEQYF. The CDR3 bases are TGTGCCACCAGCAGAGAGTACAGGGAAGGGGAGCAGTACTTC.

J is TRBJ2-3 and V is TRBV7-2, with D hard to call. CDR1 and CDR2 (germline): SGHTA, FQGNSA. The CDR3 sequence is 17 residues long. With 5 bases removed from V and 7 bases from J, the gap between germline ends came to 25 bases. CDR3 nucleotides: TGTGCCAGCAGCCTCCAAGTCGGGTCTAGGCACACGCATACGCAGTATTTT. This gives the protein CASSLQVGSRHTHTQYF.

V gene TRBV4-3 combines with J gene TRBJ2-1, with 8 bases lining up with TRBD2. V lost 1 base, J lost 3 bases, and 11 bases stayed unmatched. The CDR3 length is 18 residues. CDR1 and CDR2 from the germline V gene are LGHNA and YSLEER. CDR3 DNA sequence: TGCGCCAGCAGCCAAGCCTATCAAGCGGGAGTGGGCTACAATGAGCAGTTCTTC. Translation: CASSQAYQAGVGYNEQFF.

The chain employs TRBV5-4 and TRBJ2-2; tentative D call: TRBD1 (6 bases). Germline V gene sequence: CDR1 SGHNT, CDR2 YYREEE (reference sequence). The CDR3 spans 16 residues. Trimming took off 4 bases at V and 5 bases at J, with 18 bases between the two ends. The CDR3 sequence: CASSVPGVTGTGELFF. The CDR3 DNA follows: TGTGCCAGCAGCGTACCAGGGGTTACGGGGACCGGGGAGCTGTTTTTT.

The chain uses TRBV7-6 and TRBJ2-7; D may be TRBD2 (6 bases). The CDR3 totals 16 residues. From germline, CDR1 is SGHVS and CDR2 FNYEAQ. The germline V and J ends were trimmed by 4 bases and 2 bases, with 18 bases remaining between them. DNA of the CDR3: TGTGCCAGCAGCTCCCTCGGAGGGGAAAAGGCCTACGAGCAGTACTTC. Amino acid sequence: CASSSLGGEKAYEQYF.

V gene TRBV19 combines with J gene TRBJ2-2, with D maybe TRBD2 (5 bases). This CDR3 contains 16 residues. From germline, CDR1 is LNHDA and CDR2 SQIVND (reference sequence). Deletions cut 2 bases from V and 8 bases from J, with 18 bases between. CDR3 DNA sequence: TGTGCCAGTAGTATATATTTTGGGCGAGGAGGTGGGGAGCTGTTTTTT. Its protein is CASSIYFGRGGGELFF.